This TCR beta chain appears in the sequencing data of a study of control samples from healthy donors and cancer patients (dated by TCRdb to about 2020). Preparation of the library involved the immunoSEQ multiplex PCR assay. This immuneACCESS table, as held by TCRdb, lists in-frame sequences with V and J called but not all clones. Of the missing ones, under half trace to an unresolved V gene in checked studies; the others have no known cause. The table for this sample lists approximately 30,000 clones; approximately 93% of them were counted only once. The ten top clones hold less than 8.5% of the sample. Trimming removed 5 bases from V and 10 bases from J, leaving 18 bases between the germline ends. The CDR3 runs 15 amino acids, cysteine and phenylalanine included. Only CDR3 DNA remains: 45 bases, in frame from the first base. Looking up the germline V gene yields CDR1 ENHRY and CDR2 SYGVKD. With respect to this clone: The clone's antigen remains unknown. It has no much larger one-base neighbor in the sample; base qualities were not kept.

The chain uses TRBV10-3 and TRBJ1-6; TRBD1 could be the D gene, as 5 bases match. This clonotype was sampled from a man in his 60s in good health. Source material: blood. The CDR3 here reads CAISPTGTDLSPLHF. The base sequence is TGTGCCATCAGTCCTACCGGGACGGACTTATCACCCCTCCACTTT.